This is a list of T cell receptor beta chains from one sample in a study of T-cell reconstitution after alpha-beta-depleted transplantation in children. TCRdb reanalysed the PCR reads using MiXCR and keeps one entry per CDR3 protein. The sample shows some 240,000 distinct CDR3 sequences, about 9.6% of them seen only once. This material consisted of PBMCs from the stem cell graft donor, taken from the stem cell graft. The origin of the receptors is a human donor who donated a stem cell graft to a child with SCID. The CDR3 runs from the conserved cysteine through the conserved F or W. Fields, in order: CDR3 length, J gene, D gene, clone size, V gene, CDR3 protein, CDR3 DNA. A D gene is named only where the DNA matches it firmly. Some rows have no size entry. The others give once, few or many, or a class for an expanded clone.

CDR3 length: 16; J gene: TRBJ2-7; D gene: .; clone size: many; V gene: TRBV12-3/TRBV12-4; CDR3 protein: CASSRGFRTGIYEQYF; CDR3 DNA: TGTGCCAGCAGCCGAGGTTTCAGAACAGGGATCTACGAGCAGTACTTC
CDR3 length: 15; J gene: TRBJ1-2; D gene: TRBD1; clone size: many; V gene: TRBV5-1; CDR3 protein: CASSSRTGAGYGYTF; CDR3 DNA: TGCGCCAGCAGCTCCCGGACAGGGGCGGGCTATGGCTACACCTTC
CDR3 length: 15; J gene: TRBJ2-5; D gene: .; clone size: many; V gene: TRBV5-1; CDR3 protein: CASSLDRVVEETQYF; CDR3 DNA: TGCGCCAGCAGCTTGGACAGGGTGGTGGAAGAGACCCAGTACTTC
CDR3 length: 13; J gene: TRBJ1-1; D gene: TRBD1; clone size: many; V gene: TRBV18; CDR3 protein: CASSGTGFTEAFF; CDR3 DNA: TGTGCCAGCTCCGGGACAGGGTTCACTGAAGCTTTCTTT
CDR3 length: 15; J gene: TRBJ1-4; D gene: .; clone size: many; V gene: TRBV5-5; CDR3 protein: CASSPGGRAIEKLFF; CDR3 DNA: TGTGCCAGCAGCCCGGGTGGCAGGGCGATTGAAAAACTGTTTTTT
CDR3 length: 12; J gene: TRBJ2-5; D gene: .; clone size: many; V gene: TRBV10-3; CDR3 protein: CAISEAGETQYF; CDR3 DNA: TGTGCCATCAGTGAGGCCGGTGAGACCCAGTACTTC
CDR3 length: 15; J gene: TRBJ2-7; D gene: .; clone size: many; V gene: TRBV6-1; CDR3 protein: CASRRHTDSSYEQYF; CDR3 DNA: TGTGCCAGCAGACGACATACCGACAGCTCCTACGAGCAGTACTTC
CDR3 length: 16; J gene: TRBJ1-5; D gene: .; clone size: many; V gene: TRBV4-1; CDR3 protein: CASSQAFGQTYQPQHF; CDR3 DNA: TGCGCCAGCAGCCAAGCCTTCGGGCAAACTTATCAGCCCCAGCATTTT
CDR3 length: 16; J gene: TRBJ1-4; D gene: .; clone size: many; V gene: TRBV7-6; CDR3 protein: CASSLDGGRSNEKLFF; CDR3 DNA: TGTGCCAGCAGCTTAGATGGGGGCCGGTCTAATGAAAAACTGTTTTTT
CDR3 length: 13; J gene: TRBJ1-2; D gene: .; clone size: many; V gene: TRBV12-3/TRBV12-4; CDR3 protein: CASSLRGGDGYTF; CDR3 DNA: TGTGCCAGCAGTTTGAGGGGAGGGGATGGCTACACCTTC
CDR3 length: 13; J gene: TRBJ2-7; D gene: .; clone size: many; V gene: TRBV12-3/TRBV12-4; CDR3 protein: CASSPDQTYEQYF; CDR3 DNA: TGTGCCAGCAGTCCGGATCAAACCTACGAGCAGTACTTC
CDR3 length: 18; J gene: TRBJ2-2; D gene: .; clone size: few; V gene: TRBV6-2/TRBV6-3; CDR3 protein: CASSYPKVQVSNTGELFF; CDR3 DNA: TGTGCCAGCAGTTACCCTAAGGTACAGGTCTCGAACACCGGGGAGCTGTTTTTT
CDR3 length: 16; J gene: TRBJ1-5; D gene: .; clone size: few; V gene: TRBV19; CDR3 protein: CASSFQGLGRNQPQHF; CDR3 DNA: TGTGCCAGTAGTTTCCAGGGGTTGGGTCGCAATCAGCCCCAGCATTTT
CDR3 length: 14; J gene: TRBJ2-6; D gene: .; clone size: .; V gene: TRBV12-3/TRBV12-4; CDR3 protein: CASSGNSGANVLTF; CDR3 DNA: TGTGCCAGCAGCGGAAACTCTGGGGCCAACGTCCTGACTTTC
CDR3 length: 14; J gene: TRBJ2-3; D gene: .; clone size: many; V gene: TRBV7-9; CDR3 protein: CASSPEGQLDTQYF; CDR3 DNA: TGTGCCAGCAGCCCGGAGGGGCAGCTAGATACGCAGTATTTT
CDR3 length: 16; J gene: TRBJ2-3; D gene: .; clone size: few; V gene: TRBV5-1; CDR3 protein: CASSLGGSMGTDTQYF; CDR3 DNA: TGCGCCAGCAGCTTGGGCGGATCAATGGGGACAGATACGCAGTATTTT
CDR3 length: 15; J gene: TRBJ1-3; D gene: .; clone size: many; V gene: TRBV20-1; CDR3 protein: CSARDPALSGNTIYF; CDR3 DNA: TGCAGTGCTAGAGACCCGGCTCTCTCTGGAAACACCATATATTTT
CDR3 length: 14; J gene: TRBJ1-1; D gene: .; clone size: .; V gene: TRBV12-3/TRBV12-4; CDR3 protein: CASSLVGPSWEAFF; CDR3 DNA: TGTGCCAGCAGTTTAGTAGGGCCGTCGTGGGAAGCTTTCTTT
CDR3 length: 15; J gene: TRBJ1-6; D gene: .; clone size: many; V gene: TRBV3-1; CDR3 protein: CASSRQSTHNSPLHF; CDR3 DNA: TGTGCCAGCAGCCGACAGTCAACGCACAATTCACCCCTCCACTTT
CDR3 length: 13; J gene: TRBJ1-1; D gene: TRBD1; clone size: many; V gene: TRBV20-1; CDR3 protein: CSAQDREFSSAFF; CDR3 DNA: TGCAGTGCTCAGGACAGGGAGTTCTCGTCGGCTTTCTTT
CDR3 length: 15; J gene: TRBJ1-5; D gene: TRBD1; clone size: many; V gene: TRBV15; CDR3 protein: CATSRWDSRNQPQHF; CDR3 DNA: TGTGCCACCAGCAGATGGGACAGCCGCAATCAGCCCCAGCATTTT
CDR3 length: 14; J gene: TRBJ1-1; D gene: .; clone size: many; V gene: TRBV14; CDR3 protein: CASSQAQGYTEAFF; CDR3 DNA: TGTGCCAGCAGCCAAGCTCAGGGTTACACTGAAGCTTTCTTT
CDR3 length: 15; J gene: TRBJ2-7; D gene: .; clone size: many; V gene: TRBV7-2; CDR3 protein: CASSPYWGSSYEQYF; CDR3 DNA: TGTGCCAGCAGCCCCTACTGGGGAAGCTCCTACGAGCAGTACTTC
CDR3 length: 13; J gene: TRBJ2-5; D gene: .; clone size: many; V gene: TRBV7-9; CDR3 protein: CASSPREEETQYF; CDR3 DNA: TGTGCCAGCAGCCCCCGAGAGGAGGAGACCCAGTACTTC
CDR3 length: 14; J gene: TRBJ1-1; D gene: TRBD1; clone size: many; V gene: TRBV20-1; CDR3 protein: CTTDRGRGYTEAFF; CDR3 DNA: TGCACTACCGACAGGGGGCGAGGGTACACTGAAGCTTTCTTT
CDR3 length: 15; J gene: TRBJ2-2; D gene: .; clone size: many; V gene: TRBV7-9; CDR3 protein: CASSLGDRGLPRLFF; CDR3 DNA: TGTGCCAGCAGCTTAGGCGACCGGGGCCTCCCCCGTCTGTTTTTT
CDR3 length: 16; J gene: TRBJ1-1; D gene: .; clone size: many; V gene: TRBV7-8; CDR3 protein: CASSLGGARGSTEAFF; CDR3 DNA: TGTGCCAGCAGCTTAGGGGGGGCGCGAGGTAGTACTGAAGCTTTCTTT
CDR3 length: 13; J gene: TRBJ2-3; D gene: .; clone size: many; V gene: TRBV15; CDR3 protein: CATSRDLGDTQYF; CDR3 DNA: TGTGCCACCAGCAGAGATCTCGGAGATACGCAGTATTTT
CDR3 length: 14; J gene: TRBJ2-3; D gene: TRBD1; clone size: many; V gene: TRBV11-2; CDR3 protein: CASSLRGHGDTQYF; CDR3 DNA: TGTGCCAGCAGCTTAAGGGGGCACGGAGATACGCAGTATTTT